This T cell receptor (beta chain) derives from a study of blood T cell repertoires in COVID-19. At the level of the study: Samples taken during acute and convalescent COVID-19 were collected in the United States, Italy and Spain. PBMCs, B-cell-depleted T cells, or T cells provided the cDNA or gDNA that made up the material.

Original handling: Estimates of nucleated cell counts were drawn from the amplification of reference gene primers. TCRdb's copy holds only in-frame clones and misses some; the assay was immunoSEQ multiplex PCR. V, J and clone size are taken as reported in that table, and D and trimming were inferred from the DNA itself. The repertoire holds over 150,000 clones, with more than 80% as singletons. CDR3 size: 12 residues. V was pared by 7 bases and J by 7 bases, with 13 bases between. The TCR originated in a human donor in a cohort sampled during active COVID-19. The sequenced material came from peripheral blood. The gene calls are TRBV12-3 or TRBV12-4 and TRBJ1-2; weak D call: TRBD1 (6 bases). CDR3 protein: CASTQGIGGYTF. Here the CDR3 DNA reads TGTGCCAGCACTCAGGGGATAGGTGGCTACACCTTC.